These T cell receptor beta chains were read from a single sample in a study of patients and donors after allogeneic stem cell transplantation. A single record per CDR3 protein comes from TCRdb applying MiXCR to the RT-PCR reads. The data hold 90,000 to 120,000 distinct CDR3 sequences, with around 33% observed a single time. The sample taken for sequencing was blood, either unsorted or a sorted T cell fraction (not recorded which). The receptors derive from a human donor who was either an allogeneic HSCT recipient or a stem cell or donor lymphocyte infusion donor (not recorded which). It is not recorded whose cells these are; they may come from a transplant donor. Both conserved end residues are part of each CDR3.

TRBJ2-5 TRBV7-9 16 CASSFAGTGLGETQYF
TRBJ1-1 TRBV5-1 15 CASSANQGKGTEAFF
TRBJ2-3 TRBV3-1 14 CASSLRTGADTQYF
TRBJ1-2 TRBV6-2/TRBV6-3 14 CASSSLTGSYGYTF
TRBJ1-1 TRBV12-3/TRBV12-4 15 CASSIEGGRYTEAFF
TRBJ2-5 TRBV24-1 14 CATSDRDRGETQYF
TRBJ2-2 TRBV10-3 12 CAIRGSTGELFF
TRBJ1-1 TRBV5-1 16 CASRLGEAGKITEAFF
TRBJ1-5 TRBV4-2 19 CASSQDVGAPQYSNQPQHF
TRBJ2-7 TRBV6-2/TRBV6-3 15 CASSYLRGGVYEQYF
TRBJ1-2 TRBV4-2 14 CASSTTTENYGYTF
TRBJ2-4 TRBV5-6 14 CASSSSGTKNIQYF